A selection of T cell receptor beta chains follows, all from one sample in a study of cytomegalovirus exposure and HLA in healthy donors. Sequenced by immunoSEQ multiplex PCR; TCRdb stores in-frame clones only, minus some. The data show 210,000 or so clones, approximately 80% seen once. Sequencing used PBMCs. The source of these receptors is a woman aged 40 to 50 in good health and CMV-seronegative. CDR3s include the opening cysteine and the closing phenylalanine or tryptophan. A D gene is named only where the DNA matches it firmly. For some rows the clone size is stated as once, few or many, or as a class when expanded; others skip it.

d_gene,v_gene,abundance,j_gene,CDR3aa,CDR3nt
TRBD1,TRBV7-9,few,TRBJ1-4,CASSLGQGMFF,TGTGCCAGCAGCTTGGGACAGGGGATGTTTTTT
NA,TRBV18,NA,TRBJ1-1,CASSPVGADTEAFF,TGTGCCAGCTCACCAGTGGGGGCGGACACTGAAGCTTTCTTT
TRBD1,TRBV9,many,TRBJ1-4,CASSVRGTANEKLFF,TGTGCCAGCAGCGTTAGGGGGACAGCTAATGAAAAACTGTTTTTT
TRBD1,TRBV30,NA,TRBJ2-7,CAWSVFGMGQGGYEQYF,TGTGCCTGGAGTGTATTCGGGATGGGACAGGGGGGTTACGAGCAGTACTTC
NA,TRBV7-3,once,TRBJ1-2,CASSLTLNYGYTF,TGTGCCAGCAGCTTAACTCTGAACTATGGCTACACCTTC
NA,TRBV2,NA,TRBJ1-2,CASSLGQTANYGYTF,TGTGCCAGCAGCCTTGGACAGACTGCTAACTATGGCTACACCTTC
NA,TRBV5-4,NA,TRBJ1-2,CASSFRATRDGYTF,TGTGCCAGCAGCTTTCGGGCCACGAGGGATGGCTACACCTTC
TRBD1,TRBV7-9,NA,TRBJ1-6,CASSPRQGNSPLHF,TGTGCCAGCAGCCCGAGACAGGGGAATTCACCCCTCCACTTT
NA,TRBV7-2,few,TRBJ2-2,CASSRGLMNTGELFF,TGTGCCAGCAGCCGTGGACTCATGAACACCGGGGAGCTGTTTTTT
NA,TRBV6-1,NA,TRBJ2-7,CASSEFRFLSYEQYF,TGTGCCAGCAGTGAATTCCGGTTCCTCTCCTACGAGCAGTACTTC
NA,TRBV7-9,NA,TRBJ2-3,CASSRQGGPSTDTQYF,TGTGCCAGCAGCCGCCAGGGGGGTCCCAGCACAGATACGCAGTATTTT
TRBD2,TRBV4-1,NA,TRBJ2-1,CASSQDRSSGDDGHNEQFF,TGCGCCAGCAGCCAAGACCGGTCTAGCGGGGATGATGGGCACAATGAGCAGTTCTTC
NA,TRBV30,NA,TRBJ2-3,CAWSVAPDTQYF,TGTGCCTGGAGTGTAGCCCCAGATACGCAGTATTTT
NA,TRBV27,NA,TRBJ2-7,CASRTLIVGSSYEQYF,TGTGCCAGCAGAACCCTTATTGTGGGGAGCTCCTACGAGCAGTACTTC
NA,TRBV29-1,NA,TRBJ2-1,CSVEGDSYNEQFF,TGCAGCGTTGAAGGAGACAGCTACAATGAGCAGTTCTTC
NA,TRBV7-9,NA,TRBJ1-1,CASSHKGTEAFF,TGTGCCAGCAGCCATAAGGGGACTGAAGCTTTCTTT
TRBD1,TRBV6-5,NA,TRBJ1-6,CASSPNRGDSPLHF,TGTGCCAGCAGTCCTAACAGGGGAGATTCACCCCTCCACTTT
NA,TRBV29-1,once,TRBJ2-1,CSVPNAGRGSSEQFF,TGCAGCGTCCCAAACGCAGGCAGGGGATCGAGTGAGCAGTTCTTC
NA,TRBV30,NA,TRBJ1-3,CAWSVSRNTIYF,TGTGCCTGGAGTGTATCGAGGAACACCATATATTTT
NA,TRBV5-1,NA,TRBJ1-1,CASSLFSPLGVSNTEAFF,TGCGCCAGCAGCTTGTTTAGTCCTCTAGGGGTTTCGAACACTGAAGCTTTCTTT
TRBD1,TRBV9,NA,TRBJ1-1,CASSVRGQVVPTEAFF,TGTGCCAGCAGCGTAAGGGGACAGGTCGTACCCACTGAAGCTTTCTTT
NA,TRBV5-6,NA,TRBJ1-2,CASSLDRGYGYTF,TGTGCCAGCAGCTTGGATAGGGGGTATGGCTACACCTTC
TRBD1,TRBV9,NA,TRBJ2-1,CASSLDRHEQFF,TGTGCCAGCAGCTTGGACAGGCATGAGCAGTTCTTC
NA,TRBV7-8,NA,TRBJ2-1,CASSLAYPGRAYNEQFF,TGTGCCAGCAGCTTAGCGTATCCGGGAAGAGCCTACAATGAGCAGTTCTTC
TRBD2,TRBV11-2,NA,TRBJ2-5,CASSPPGLQETQYF,TGTGCCAGCAGTCCTCCGGGACTACAAGAGACCCAGTACTTC
NA,TRBV9,NA,TRBJ2-1,CASSVDFSYNEQFF,TGTGCCAGCAGCGTGGACTTTTCCTACAATGAGCAGTTCTTC
TRBD2,TRBV6-6,NA,TRBJ2-5,CASSQTGGQETQYF,TGTGCCAGCAGCCAGACGGGGGGTCAAGAGACCCAGTACTTC
TRBD1,TRBV28,NA,TRBJ1-2,CASSSTDRDYGYTF,TGTGCCAGCAGCTCTACTGACAGGGACTATGGCTACACCTTC
NA,TRBV9,NA,TRBJ1-3,CASSVRGGSGNTIYF,TGTGCCAGCAGCGTAAGAGGAGGCTCTGGAAACACCATATATTTT
NA,TRBV10-1,NA,TRBJ2-5,CASSESSTRETQYF,TGCGCCAGCAGTGAGTCGAGTACGCGGGAGACCCAGTACTTC
TRBD1,TRBV5-6,NA,TRBJ1-1,CASSLTTGWDTEAFF,TGTGCCAGCAGCTTGACGACAGGGTGGGACACTGAAGCTTTCTTT
TRBD1,TRBV12-5,once,TRBJ2-1,CASGTGTGAGEQFF,TGTGCTAGTGGTACCGGGACAGGGGCAGGTGAGCAGTTCTTC
NA,TRBV20-1,NA,TRBJ1-2,CSAAPGLGYTF,TGCAGTGCTGCCCCCGGTCTCGGCTACACCTTC
NA,TRBV19,NA,TRBJ1-1,CASSHGGRNTEAFF,TGTGCCAGTAGTCACGGGGGGCGGAACACTGAAGCTTTCTTT
NA,TRBV6-6,NA,TRBJ1-6,CASTQEVLKSPLHF,TGTGCCAGCACCCAGGAAGTTCTTAAATCACCCCTCCACTTT
NA,TRBV5-1,NA,TRBJ1-1,CASSVAQGSRGTEAFF,TGCGCCAGCAGCGTCGCGCAGGGGAGTAGGGGCACTGAAGCTTTCTTT
NA,TRBV10-3,NA,TRBJ1-2,CAISEYAAELNYGYTF,TGTGCCATCAGTGAGTACGCGGCAGAACTTAACTATGGCTACACCTTC
TRBD1,TRBV7-7,NA,TRBJ2-1,CASSSTQGAHYNEQFF,TGTGCTAGCAGCTCTACCCAGGGGGCCCACTACAATGAGCAGTTCTTC
NA,TRBV29-1,once,TRBJ2-5,CSVRLGQETQYF,TGCAGCGTTCGACTAGGGCAAGAGACCCAGTACTTC
TRBD1,TRBV7-9,NA,TRBJ1-2,CASSLTGKNYGYTF,TGTGCCAGCAGCCTGACAGGGAAGAACTATGGCTACACCTTC
TRBD1,TRBV7-9,NA,TRBJ2-1,CASSKPGQGAEQFF,TGTGCCAGCAGCAAACCGGGACAGGGGGCTGAGCAGTTCTTC
NA,TRBV7-9,NA,TRBJ2-7,CASSIRGLDEQYF,TGTGCCAGCAGCATCAGGGGATTGGACGAGCAGTACTTC
NA,TRBV7-9,NA,TRBJ2-3,CASSPRDRVDTQYF,TGTGCCAGCAGCCCGCGGGACAGAGTAGATACGCAGTATTTT
NA,TRBV7-9,few,TRBJ1-1,CASSLTGSGYTEAFF,TGTGCCAGCAGCCTCACAGGTTCTGGGTACACTGAAGCTTTCTTT
TRBD1,TRBV10-3,NA,TRBJ1-4,CAISELTGGVEKLFF,TGTGCCATCAGTGAACTGACAGGGGGCGTTGAAAAACTGTTTTTT
NA,TRBV4-3,NA,TRBJ2-3,CASSQDDGGTDTQYF,TGCGCCAGCAGCCAAGATGACGGGGGCACAGATACGCAGTATTTT
TRBD1,TRBV28,NA,TRBJ1-1,CASSGTGGAFF,TGTGCCAGCAGTGGGACAGGGGGAGCTTTCTTT
NA,TRBV10-1,NA,TRBJ1-3,CASRAQDRKFSGNTIYF,TGCGCCAGCAGGGCCCAGGACAGAAAGTTCTCTGGAAACACCATATATTTT
NA,TRBV7-6,NA,TRBJ2-1,CASAVDSYNEQFF,TGTGCCAGCGCGGTAGACTCCTACAATGAGCAGTTCTTC
TRBD2,TRBV6-1,once,TRBJ2-3,CASSDGTSVTDTQYF,TGTGCCAGCAGTGATGGGACTAGCGTTACAGATACGCAGTATTTT
NA,TRBV7-9,NA,TRBJ2-1,CASSLLQGYNEQFF,TGTGCCAGCAGCTTATTGCAGGGATACAATGAGCAGTTCTTC
NA,TRBV18,NA,TRBJ2-7,CASSPTIQESYEQYF,TGTGCCAGCTCACCAACGATACAGGAGTCCTACGAGCAGTACTTC
TRBD1,TRBV5-1,NA,TRBJ1-4,CASSYRTGQAPEKLFF,TGCGCCAGCAGCTACCGGACAGGCCAAGCCCCTGAAAAACTGTTTTTT
NA,TRBV5-6,NA,TRBJ2-5,CASSRGAEETQYF,TGTGCCAGCAGCCGGGGGGCGGAGGAGACCCAGTACTTC